This T cell receptor (beta chain) was obtained from a study of blood T cell repertoires in COVID-19. Study-wide background: Some COVID-19 samples were acute and others convalescent; all came from the United States, Italy and Spain.

The assay was immunoSEQ multiplex PCR, and TCRdb's table has in-frame clones only and misses some. This sample carries some 250,000 clones, about 90% of them seen once, and the ten largest clones take less than 4%. This clone appeared once. Germline CDR1 and CDR2: SGHTA and FQGNSA. This CDR3 has 13 residues. Trimming at V came to 5 bases and at J to 10 bases, leaving 10 bases not matched to a gene. The J gene is TRBJ1-1, the V gene TRBV7-2; 7 bases fit TRBD1. This sequence originates from a woman aged 25 to 39 who had recovered from COVID-19. The sequenced material came from peripheral blood. CDR3 coding DNA: TGTGCCAGCAGCCCGGGGACAGCCCTAACAGCTTTCTTT. Residues: CASSPGTALTAFF.